A selection of T cell receptor beta chains follows, all from one sample in a study of cytomegalovirus exposure and HLA in healthy donors. The assay was immunoSEQ multiplex PCR, and TCRdb's table has in-frame clones only and misses some. The top ten clones hold approximately 5.4% of a sample with 150,000 to 200,000 clones, around 75% of them seen once. The material sequenced was PBMCs. These receptor sequences come from a woman aged 25 to 39 in good health and CMV-seropositive. CDR3s include the opening cysteine and the closing phenylalanine or tryptophan. A D gene is named only where the DNA matches it firmly. Clone size is not always given. Where it is, it says once, few, many or a class for expanded clones.

TRBV6-6	TRBD1	-	TRBJ2-7	TGTGCCAGCAGTCCACAACAGGGGGAAATCTCCTACGAGCAGTACTTC	CASSPQQGEISYEQYF
TRBV20-1	-	-	TRBJ1-2	TGCAGTGCTGTCGATGGCTACACCTTC	CSAVDGYTF
TRBV5-1	TRBD1	-	TRBJ2-7	TGCGCCAGCACCCTAGTTGTGGGACAGGGGATCTACGAGCAGTACTTC	CASTLVVGQGIYEQYF
TRBV7-2	-	-	TRBJ2-7	TGTGCCAGCAGCAGGGGGGGGGTACTGTGGAACGAGCAGTACTTC	CASSRGGVLWNEQYF
TRBV7-9	TRBD2	-	TRBJ2-3	TGTGCCAGCAGCCCCCGGGGAACCTCTAGCGGTAGCACAGATACGCAGTATTTT	CASSPRGTSSGSTDTQYF
TRBV5-6	TRBD1	-	TRBJ1-5	TGTGCCAGCAGCTTGTATACAGGGGGGGGAGGTCAGCCCCAGCATTTT	CASSLYTGGGGQPQHF
TRBV6-1	TRBD1	-	TRBJ2-1	TGTGCCAGCAGTCGACAGGGAGTATACAATGAGCAGTTCTTC	CASSRQGVYNEQFF
TRBV6-1	TRBD1	-	TRBJ2-3	TGTGCCAGCAGTGGGGAGGACAGGGGGCTAGTTTCAGATACGCAGTATTTT	CASSGEDRGLVSDTQYF
TRBV9	-	-	TRBJ1-3	TGTGCCAGCAGCGTGTCCGACTACTCTGGAAACACCATATATTTT	CASSVSDYSGNTIYF
TRBV10-3	-	few	TRBJ1-1	TGTGCCATCAGTGAGGCGTTGGAAGCTTTCTTT	CAISEALEAFF
TRBV5-1	-	once	TRBJ1-2	TGCGCCAGCAGCGGGGGCAGGTTGTCCTATGGCTACACCTTC	CASSGGRLSYGYTF
TRBV11-2	TRBD2	-	TRBJ2-7	TGTGCCAGCAGCCAGACTAGCGGGAGTAGATACGAGCAGTACTTC	CASSQTSGSRYEQYF
TRBV4-2	-	-	TRBJ1-1	TGTGCCAGCAGCCAAGGGGAGGGAGCTTTCTTT	CASSQGEGAFF
TRBV7-2	TRBD2	-	TRBJ2-1	TGTGCCAGCAGCTTAATTAGCGGGAGGAATGAGCAGTTCTTC	CASSLISGRNEQFF
TRBV6-6	-	once	TRBJ2-1	TGTGCCAGCAGCCAAGGAGGGGTCTCCTACAATGAGCAGTTCTTC	CASSQGGVSYNEQFF
TRBV18	-	-	TRBJ1-1	TGTGCCAGCTCACCAGGAGTGAACACTGAAGCTTTCTTT	CASSPGVNTEAFF
TRBV27	-	-	TRBJ2-3	TGTGCCAGCAGTTTATCCAGACAGGGCACAGATACGCAGTATTTT	CASSLSRQGTDTQYF
TRBV7-9	TRBD2	-	TRBJ2-7	TGTGCCAGCACCCAGCGGGGGGGTCCCTACGAGCAGTACTTC	CASTQRGGPYEQYF
TRBV5-4	-	-	TRBJ2-5	TGTGCCAGCAGCTTGGAGCCCCAAGAGACCCAGTACTTC	CASSLEPQETQYF
TRBV2	-	-	TRBJ2-5	TGTGCCAGCGAGTCTCGAGGGTCAGAGACCCAGTACTTC	CASESRGSETQYF
TRBV25-1	-	-	TRBJ2-1	TGTGCCACACGGGTCGGGGGATACAATGAGCAGTTCTTC	CATRVGGYNEQFF
TRBV19	TRBD1	-	TRBJ1-1	TGTGCCAGTAGTATTGGGTCAGGGGGGGAAGCTTTCTTT	CASSIGSGGEAFF
TRBV2	TRBD1	-	TRBJ2-3	TGTGCCAGCAGTTCGTCGACAGGGGGAACAGATACGCAGTATTTT	CASSSSTGGTDTQYF
TRBV5-6	TRBD2	-	TRBJ2-1	TGTGCCAGCAGCTTGTTGGGATTAGCGGGAGGGATTAGTGGGAATGAGCAGTTCTTC	CASSLLGLAGGISGNEQFF
TRBV2	-	once	TRBJ2-1	TGTGCCAGCAGTGATCCTTATACAGGAGCCGAGGACAATGAGCAGTTCTTC	CASSDPYTGAEDNEQFF
TRBV14	-	-	TRBJ1-1	TGTGCCAGCAGCCAAAACACCGAGGCGAGTCAAGCTTTCTTT	CASSQNTEASQAFF
TRBV6-5	TRBD2	-	TRBJ2-7	TGTGCCAGCAGTTACTGGCGTCGGGGGGGCGAGCAGTACTTC	CASSYWRRGGEQYF
TRBV13	-	-	TRBJ1-5	TGTGCCAGCAGCTTAGGGCTCAGGGGCAATCAGCCCCAGCATTTT	CASSLGLRGNQPQHF
TRBV7-8	-	once	TRBJ1-2	TGTGCCGGCGGGGGGGGGATGGGGCACTATGGCTACACCTTC	CAGGGGMGHYGYTF
TRBV5-6	TRBD1	-	TRBJ1-4	TGTGCCAGCAGGTTCGGACAGGACGGAGAAAAACTGTTTTTT	CASRFGQDGEKLFF
TRBV12-5	TRBD1	-	TRBJ1-2	TGTGCTAGTGGTTTGGGACAGGGTAGCTATGGCTACACCTTC	CASGLGQGSYGYTF
TRBV19	-	-	TRBJ2-7	TGTGCCAGTAGGAGGCTTTCTTTAGGGGACTACGAGCAGTACTTC	CASRRLSLGDYEQYF
TRBV5-4	-	few	TRBJ2-2	TGTGCCAGCAGCTTACAGCCCGGGGAGCTGTTTTTT	CASSLQPGELFF
TRBV7-7	TRBD1	-	TRBJ2-2	TGTGCTAGCAGCTTAGTGGACAGGGTGGACACCGGGGAGCTGTTTTTT	CASSLVDRVDTGELFF
TRBV29-1	-	-	TRBJ2-3	TGCAGCGTTGGTGTTAGCTCAGATACGCAGTATTTT	CSVGVSSDTQYF
TRBV19	TRBD1	-	TRBJ2-6	TGTGCCAGCCAGGGTTGGACAGGGAGCTCTGGGGCCAACGTCCTGACTTTC	CASQGWTGSSGANVLTF
TRBV7-2	-	-	TRBJ1-1	TGTGCCAGCAGCTTATACGACGCGGGACGGGTTAAAGCTTTCTTT	CASSLYDAGRVKAFF
TRBV28	-	-	TRBJ2-2	TGTGCCAGCAGTTTGGGGGGAGCCGGGGAGCTGTTTTTT	CASSLGGAGELFF
TRBV6-1	TRBD1	few	TRBJ1-2	TGTGCCAGCAGTCTTCGGGACAGGCGTACGCATGGCTACACCTTC	CASSLRDRRTHGYTF
TRBV10-3	TRBD1	-	TRBJ1-4	TGTGCCACCACAAACACCCCCGGGACAGTTGAAAAACTGTTTTTT	CATTNTPGTVEKLFF
TRBV7-3	-	-	TRBJ2-5	TGTGCCAGCAGCTTACCGGGCCAAGAGACCCAGTACTTC	CASSLPGQETQYF
TRBV11-2	-	-	TRBJ1-1	TGTGCCAGCAGCTTAGTAGGGGGGGTCGCTGAAGCTTTCTTT	CASSLVGGVAEAFF
TRBV5-1	TRBD1	-	TRBJ2-7	TGCGCCAGCAGCTCCCGGTGGAACCGGGACAGGGACTACGAGCAGTACTTC	CASSSRWNRDRDYEQYF
TRBV28	-	-	TRBJ2-7	TGTGCCAGCAGACCCGGAGGACGGTCTTACGAGCAGTACTTC	CASRPGGRSYEQYF
TRBV19	-	-	TRBJ2-7	TGTGCCAGTAAAAGTCAGGGCGGCTACGAGCAGTACTTC	CASKSQGGYEQYF
TRBV2	TRBD1	-	TRBJ1-1	TGTGCCAGCAGCTCGGGACAGATGAACACTGAAGCTTTCTTT	CASSSGQMNTEAFF
TRBV2	-	-	TRBJ1-6	TGTGCCAGCAGTGAAGTGGGGCGGGGCTCACCCCTCCACTTT	CASSEVGRGSPLHF
TRBV18	-	-	TRBJ1-1	TGTGCCAGCTCACCGTCCTTCCAAGATAGGGGCACTGAAGCTTTCTTT	CASSPSFQDRGTEAFF
TRBV28	-	-	TRBJ2-7	TGTGCCACACCAAACTTTTCCGGGAGCTCCTACGAGCAGTACTTC	CATPNFSGSSYEQYF
TRBV19	TRBD1	-	TRBJ2-2	TGTGCCAGTAGCGGACAGGGGGCCTTATTCCTCACCGGGGAGCTGTTTTTT	CASSGQGALFLTGELFF
TRBV5-5	-	-	TRBJ2-1	TGTGCCAGCAGCTTGGGATGGTTAGCGGCACCCAGGGATGAGCAGTTCTTC	CASSLGWLAAPRDEQFF
TRBV27	-	-	TRBJ1-2	TGTGCCAGCAGCCGCGGGGGGGTTGGTGGCTACACCTTC	CASSRGGVGGYTF